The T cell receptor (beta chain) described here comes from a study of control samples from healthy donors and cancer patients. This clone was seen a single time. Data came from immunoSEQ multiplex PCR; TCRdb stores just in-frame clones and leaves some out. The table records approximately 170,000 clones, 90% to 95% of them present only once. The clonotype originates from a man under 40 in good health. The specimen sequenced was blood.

The CDR3 reads CASSPTRGTEAFF. CDR3 nucleotides: TGTGCCAGCAGCCCTACTAGGGGAACTGAAGCTTTCTTT. V gene TRBV7-8 combines with J gene TRBJ1-1, with a tentative D call TRBD1 (5 bases). CDR1 SGHVS and CDR2 FQNEAQ come from the germline V gene. Trimming stripped 5 bases from V and 5 bases from J, with 12 bases between. The CDR3 has 13 amino acids.